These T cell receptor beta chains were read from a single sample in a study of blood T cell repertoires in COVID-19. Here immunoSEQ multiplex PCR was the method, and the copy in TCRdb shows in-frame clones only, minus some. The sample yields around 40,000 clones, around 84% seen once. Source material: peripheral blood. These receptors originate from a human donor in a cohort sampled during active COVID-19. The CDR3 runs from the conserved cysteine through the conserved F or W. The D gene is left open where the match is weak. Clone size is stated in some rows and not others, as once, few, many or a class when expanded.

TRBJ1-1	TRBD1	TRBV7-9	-	CASSLAGTGLPEAFF	TGTGCCAGCAGCTTAGCGGGGACAGGACTTCCCGAAGCTTTCTTT
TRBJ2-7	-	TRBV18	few	CASSPISSEQYF	TGTGCCAGCTCACCAATAAGCTCCGAGCAGTACTTC
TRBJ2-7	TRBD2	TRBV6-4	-	CALGRGSNYEQYF	TGTGCACTTGGGCGGGGGTCAAATTACGAGCAGTACTTC
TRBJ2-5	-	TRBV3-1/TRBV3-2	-	CASSPSRGGRETQYF	TGTGCCAGCAGCCCTAGTAGGGGGGGGCGGGAGACCCAGTACTTC
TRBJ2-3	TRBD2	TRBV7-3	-	CASSEIAGAQYF	TGTGCCAGCAGCGAAATAGCGGGGGCGCAGTATTTT
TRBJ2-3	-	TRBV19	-	CASSEANTQYF	TGTGCCAGTAGTGAAGCGAATACGCAGTATTTT
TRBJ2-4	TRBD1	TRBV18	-	CASSYDRGAKNIQYF	TGTGCCAGCTCGTACGACAGGGGTGCTAAAAACATTCAGTACTTC
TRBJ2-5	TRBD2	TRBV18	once	CASSPSGGIQETQYF	TGTGCCAGCTCACCAAGCGGGGGAATCCAAGAGACCCAGTACTTC
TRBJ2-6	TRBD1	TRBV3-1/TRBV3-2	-	CASSRWTGDSGANVLTF	TGTGCCAGCAGCCGATGGACAGGGGACTCTGGGGCCAACGTCCTGACTTTC
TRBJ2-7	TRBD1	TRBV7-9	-	CASSPWTGAYEQYF	TGTGCCAGCAGCCCCTGGACAGGCGCCTACGAGCAGTACTTC
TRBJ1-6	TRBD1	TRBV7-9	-	CASSRIQGSSYNSPLHF	TGTGCCAGCAGTCGCATACAGGGGAGCTCCTATAATTCACCCCTCCACTTT
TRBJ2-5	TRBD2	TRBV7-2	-	CASSLSWLAGGQETQYF	TGTGCCAGCAGCTTAAGTTGGCTAGCGGGGGGCCAAGAGACCCAGTACTTC
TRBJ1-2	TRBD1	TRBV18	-	CASSPPEGTVYGYTF	TGTGCCAGCTCACCACCTGAAGGGACAGTCTATGGCTACACCTTC
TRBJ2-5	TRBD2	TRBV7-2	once	CASSPSSGGAQETQYF	TGTGCCAGCAGCCCGAGTAGCGGGGGCGCTCAAGAGACCCAGTACTTC
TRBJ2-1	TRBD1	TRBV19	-	CASRETTGASIDEQFF	TGTGCCAGTAGGGAAACCACAGGGGCGTCTATAGATGAGCAGTTCTTC
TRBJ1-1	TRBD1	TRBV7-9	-	CASSLGTGAFF	TGTGCCAGCAGCTTAGGGACAGGGGCTTTCTTT
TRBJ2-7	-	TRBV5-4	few	CASSYGRGSSYEQYF	TGTGCCAGCAGCTATGGACGGGGGAGCTCCTACGAGCAGTACTTC
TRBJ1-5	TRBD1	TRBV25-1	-	CASSDAGGGQPQHF	TGTGCCAGCAGTGATGCAGGGGGCGGTCAGCCCCAGCATTTT
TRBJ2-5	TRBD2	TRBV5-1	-	CASSLAASGGPGETQYF	TGCGCCAGCAGCTTGGCGGCTAGCGGGGGGCCAGGGGAGACCCAGTACTTC
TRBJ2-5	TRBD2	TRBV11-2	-	CASSLDRLAGVVETQYF	TGTGCCAGCAGCTTAGATCGGCTAGCGGGGGTTGTTGAGACCCAGTACTTC
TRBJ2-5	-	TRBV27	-	CASSLGGAGHKGETQYF	TGTGCCAGCAGTTTAGGGGGGGCAGGGCATAAGGGAGAGACCCAGTACTTC
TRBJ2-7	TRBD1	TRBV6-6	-	CASSYSGQGVYEQYF	TGTGCCAGCAGTTACTCGGGACAGGGGGTCTACGAGCAGTACTTC
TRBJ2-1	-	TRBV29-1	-	CSRGVGNEQFF	TGCAGCCGCGGGGTGGGCAATGAGCAGTTCTTC
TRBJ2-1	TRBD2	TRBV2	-	CASSEPQGKPGLAYNEQFF	TGTGCCAGCAGTGAACCCCAGGGGAAACCGGGACTAGCGTACAATGAGCAGTTCTTC
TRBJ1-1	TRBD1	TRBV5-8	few	CASSIGQGAMDTEAFF	TGTGCCAGCAGCATTGGACAGGGGGCGATGGACACTGAAGCTTTCTTT
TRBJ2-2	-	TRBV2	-	CASSAGVTGELFF	TGTGCCAGCAGTGCAGGGGTAACCGGGGAGCTGTTTTTT
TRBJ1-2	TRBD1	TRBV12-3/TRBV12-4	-	CASSGTANYGYTF	TGTGCCAGCAGTGGGACAGCTAACTATGGCTACACCTTC
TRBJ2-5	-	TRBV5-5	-	CASSLRGTGSVGTQYF	TGTGCCAGCAGCTTGCGGGGAACGGGGTCCGTAGGGACCCAGTACTTC
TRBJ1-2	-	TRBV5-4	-	CASSFLPGEGYGYTF	TGTGCCAGCAGTTTTCTCCCGGGTGAGGGCTATGGCTACACCTTC
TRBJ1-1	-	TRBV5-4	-	CASTLQGGFGAFF	TGTGCCAGCACCCTGCAGGGAGGGTTTGGAGCTTTCTTT
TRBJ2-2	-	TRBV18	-	CASSRLSGANTGELFF	TGTGCCAGCTCACGCCTCTCTGGAGCGAACACCGGGGAGCTGTTTTTT